This T cell receptor beta chain was found in a study of somatic mutations in cytotoxic T cells in rheumatoid arthritis. Repertoires were generated with immunoSEQ multiplex PCR, while TCRdb's copy carries only in-frame clones and drops some. The data hold about 23,000 clones, with roughly 80% observed a single time. This CDR3 has 15 residues. J lost 6 bases, V lost 3 bases, and 4 bases had no gene match. Germline V CDR1 and CDR2: SGHRS, YFSETQ. Sequencing used CD8+ T cells sorted from blood. The receptor was isolated from an adult with rheumatoid arthritis. The chain uses TRBV5-1 and TRBJ2-2; 11 positions agree with TRBD1. The CDR3 here is CASSSPGQGAGELFF. The CDR3 nucleotides are TGCGCCAGCAGCTCTCCGGGACAGGGGGCCGGGGAGCTGTTTTTT.